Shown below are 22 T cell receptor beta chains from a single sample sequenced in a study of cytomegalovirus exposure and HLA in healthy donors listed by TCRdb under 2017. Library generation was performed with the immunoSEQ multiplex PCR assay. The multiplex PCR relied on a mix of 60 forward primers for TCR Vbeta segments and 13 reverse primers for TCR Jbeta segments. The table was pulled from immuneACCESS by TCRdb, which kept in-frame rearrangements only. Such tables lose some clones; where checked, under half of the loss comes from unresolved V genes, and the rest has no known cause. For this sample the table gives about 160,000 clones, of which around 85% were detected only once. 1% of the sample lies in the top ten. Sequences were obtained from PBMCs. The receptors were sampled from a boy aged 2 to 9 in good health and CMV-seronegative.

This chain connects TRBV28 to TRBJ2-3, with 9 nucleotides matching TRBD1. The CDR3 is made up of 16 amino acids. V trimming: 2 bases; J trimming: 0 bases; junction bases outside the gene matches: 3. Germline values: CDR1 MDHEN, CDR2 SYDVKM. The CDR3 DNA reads TGTGCCAGCAGTTTAGGGACAGGGACGAGCACAGATACGCAGTATTTT. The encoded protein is CASSLGTGTSTDTQYF.

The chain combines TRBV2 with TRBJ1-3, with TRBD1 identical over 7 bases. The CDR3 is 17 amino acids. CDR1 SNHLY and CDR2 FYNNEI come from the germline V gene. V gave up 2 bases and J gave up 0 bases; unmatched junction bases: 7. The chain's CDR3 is CASSETGARFSGNTIYF. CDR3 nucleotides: TGTGCCAGCAGTGAAACAGGGGCCCGCTTCTCTGGAAACACCATATATTTT.

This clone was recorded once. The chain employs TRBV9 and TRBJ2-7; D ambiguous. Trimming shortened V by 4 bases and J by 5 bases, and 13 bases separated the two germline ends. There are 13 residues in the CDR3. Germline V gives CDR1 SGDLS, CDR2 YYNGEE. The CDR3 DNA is TGTGCCAGCAGCTCTCAGGTCCGCAACGAGCAGTACTTC. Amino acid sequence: CASSSQVRNEQYF.

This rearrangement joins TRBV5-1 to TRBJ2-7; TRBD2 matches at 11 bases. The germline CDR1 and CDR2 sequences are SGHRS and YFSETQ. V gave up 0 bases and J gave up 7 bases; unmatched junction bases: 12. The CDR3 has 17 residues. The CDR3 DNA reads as TGCGCCAGCAGCTTGGGGCTAGCGGGAGGCACCTTCTGGGAGCAGTACTTC. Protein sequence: CASSLGLAGGTFWEQYF.

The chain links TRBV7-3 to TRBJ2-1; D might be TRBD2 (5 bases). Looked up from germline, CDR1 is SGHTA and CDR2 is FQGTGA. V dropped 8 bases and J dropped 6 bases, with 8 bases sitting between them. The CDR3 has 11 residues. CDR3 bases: TGTGCCAGCGGGAGCGGCAATGAGCAGTTCTTC. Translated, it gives CASGSGNEQFF.

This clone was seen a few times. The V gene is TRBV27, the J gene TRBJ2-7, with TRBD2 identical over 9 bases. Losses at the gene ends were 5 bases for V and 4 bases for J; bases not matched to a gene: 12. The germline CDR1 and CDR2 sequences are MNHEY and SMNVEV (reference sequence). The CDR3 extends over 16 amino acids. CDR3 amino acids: CASSRLRTSEYYEQYF. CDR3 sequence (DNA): TGTGCCAGCAGTAGACTCCGGACTAGCGAATATTACGAGCAGTACTTC.

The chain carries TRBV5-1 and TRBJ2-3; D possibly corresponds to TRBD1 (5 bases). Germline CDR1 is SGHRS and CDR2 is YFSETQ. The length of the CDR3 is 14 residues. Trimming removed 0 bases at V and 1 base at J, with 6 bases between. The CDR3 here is CASSLEQGTDTQYF. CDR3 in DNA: TGCGCCAGCAGCTTGGAACAGGGCACAGATACGCAGTATTTT.

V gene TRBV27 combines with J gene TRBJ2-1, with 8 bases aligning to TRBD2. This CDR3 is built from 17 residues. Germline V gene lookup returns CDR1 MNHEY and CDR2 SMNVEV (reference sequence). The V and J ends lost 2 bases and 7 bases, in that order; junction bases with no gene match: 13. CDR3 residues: CASSLTPMIAGKNEQFF. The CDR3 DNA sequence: TGTGCCAGCAGTTTAACCCCGATGATAGCGGGGAAAAATGAGCAGTTCTTC.

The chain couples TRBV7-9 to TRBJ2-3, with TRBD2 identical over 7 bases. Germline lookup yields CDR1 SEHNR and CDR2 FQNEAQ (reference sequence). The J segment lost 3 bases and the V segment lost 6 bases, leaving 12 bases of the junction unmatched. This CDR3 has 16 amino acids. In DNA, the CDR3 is TGTGCCAGCAGTTCTCCACGACTAGCTGGAACAGATACGCAGTATTTT. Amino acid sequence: CASSSPRLAGTDTQYF.

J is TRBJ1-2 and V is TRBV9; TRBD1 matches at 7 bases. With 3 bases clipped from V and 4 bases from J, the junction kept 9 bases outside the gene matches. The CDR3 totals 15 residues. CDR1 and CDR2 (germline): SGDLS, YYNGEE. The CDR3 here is CASSGEGGSGYGYTF. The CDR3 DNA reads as TGTGCCAGCAGCGGAGAAGGGGGCTCGGGCTATGGCTACACCTTC. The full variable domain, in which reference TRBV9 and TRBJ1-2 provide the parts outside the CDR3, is DSGVTQTPKHLITATGQRVTLRCSPRSGDLSVYWYQQSLDQGLQFLIQYYNGEERAKGNILERFSAQQFPDLHSELNLSSLELGDSALYFCASSGEGGSGYGYTFGSGTRLTVV.

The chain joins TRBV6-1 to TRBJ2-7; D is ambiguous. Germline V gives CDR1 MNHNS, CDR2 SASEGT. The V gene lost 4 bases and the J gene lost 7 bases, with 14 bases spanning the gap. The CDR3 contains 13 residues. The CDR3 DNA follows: TGTGCCAGCAGTGGCATAGACCCCGGGGAGCAGTACTTC. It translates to CASSGIDPGEQYF.

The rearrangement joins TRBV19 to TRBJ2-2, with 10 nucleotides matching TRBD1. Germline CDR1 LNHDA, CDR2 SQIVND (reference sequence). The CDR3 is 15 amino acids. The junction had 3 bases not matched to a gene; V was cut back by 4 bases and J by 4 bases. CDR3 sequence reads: CASSTRDRGTGELFF. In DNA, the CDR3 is TGTGCCAGTAGTACCCGGGACAGGGGCACCGGGGAGCTGTTTTTT.

As DNA, the CDR3 is TGTGCCAGCATCCAGGTGAACACTGAAGCTTTCTTT. Its translation is CASIQVNTEAFF. The chain has TRBV7-9 and TRBJ1-1; no definite D call. This CDR3 is built from 12 residues. The V gene lost 7 bases and the J gene lost 0 bases, with 6 bases spanning the gap. Germline CDR1 and CDR2: SEHNR and FQNEAQ (reference sequence). Full variable domain (missing parts from reference TRBV7-9 and TRBJ1-1): DTGVSQNPRHKITKRGQNVTFRCDPISEHNRLYWYRQTLGQGPEFLTYFQNEAQLEKSRLLSDRFSAERPKGSFSTLEIQRTEQGDSAMYLCASIQVNTEAFFGQGTRLTVV.

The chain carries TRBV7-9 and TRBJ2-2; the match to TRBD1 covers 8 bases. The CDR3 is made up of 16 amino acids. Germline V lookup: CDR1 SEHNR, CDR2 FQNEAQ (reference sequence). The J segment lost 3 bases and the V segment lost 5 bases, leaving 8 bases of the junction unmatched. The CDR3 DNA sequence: TGTGCCAGCAGCAAGTCAGGGGGCGTTGACACCGGGGAGCTGTTTTTT. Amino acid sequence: CASSKSGGVDTGELFF.

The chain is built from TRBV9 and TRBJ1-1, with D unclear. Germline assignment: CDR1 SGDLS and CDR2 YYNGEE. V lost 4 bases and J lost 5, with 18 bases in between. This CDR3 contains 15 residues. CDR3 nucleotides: TGTGCCAGCAGCCCAGGAGGCGGCAGCCGGACTGAAGCTTTCTTT. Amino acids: CASSPGGGSRTEAFF.

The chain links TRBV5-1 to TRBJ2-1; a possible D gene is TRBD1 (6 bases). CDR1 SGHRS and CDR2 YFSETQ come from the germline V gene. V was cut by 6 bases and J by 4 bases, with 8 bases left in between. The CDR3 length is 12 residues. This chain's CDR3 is CASNRDYNEQFF. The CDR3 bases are TGCGCCAGCAACAGGGATTACAATGAGCAGTTCTTC.

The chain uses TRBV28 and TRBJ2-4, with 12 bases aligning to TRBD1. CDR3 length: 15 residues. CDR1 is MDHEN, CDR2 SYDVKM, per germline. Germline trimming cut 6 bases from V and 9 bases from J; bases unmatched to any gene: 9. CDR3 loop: CASSSPGQGASIQYF. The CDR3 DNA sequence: TGTGCCAGCAGCTCGCCGGGACAGGGGGCGAGCATTCAGTACTTC. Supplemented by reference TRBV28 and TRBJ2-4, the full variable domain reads DVKVTQSSRYLVKRTGEKVFLECVQDMDHENMFWYRQDPGLGLRLIYFSYDVKMKEKGDIPEGYSVSREKKERFSLILESASTNQTSMYLCASSSPGQGASIQYFGAGTRLSVL.

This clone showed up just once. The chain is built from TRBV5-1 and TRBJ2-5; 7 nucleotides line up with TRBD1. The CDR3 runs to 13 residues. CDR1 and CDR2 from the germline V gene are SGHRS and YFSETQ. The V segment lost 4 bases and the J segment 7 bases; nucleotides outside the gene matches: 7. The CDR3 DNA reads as TGCGCCAGCAGCCCCCGACAGGGTGCGACCCAGTACTTC. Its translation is CASSPRQGATQYF.

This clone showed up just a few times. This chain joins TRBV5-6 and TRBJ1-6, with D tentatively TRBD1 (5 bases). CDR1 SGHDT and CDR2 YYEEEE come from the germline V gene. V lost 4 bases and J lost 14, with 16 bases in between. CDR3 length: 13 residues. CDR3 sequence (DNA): TGTGCCAGCAGCCCCGGGATGGGAGGGGCCCTCCACTTT. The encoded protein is CASSPGMGGALHF.

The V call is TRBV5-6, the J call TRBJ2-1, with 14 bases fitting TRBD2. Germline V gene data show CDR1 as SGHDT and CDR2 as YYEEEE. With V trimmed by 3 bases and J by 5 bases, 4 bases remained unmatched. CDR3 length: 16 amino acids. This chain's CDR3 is CASSWGTSGSDNEQFF. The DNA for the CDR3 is TGTGCCAGCAGCTGGGGGACTAGCGGGAGCGACAATGAGCAGTTCTTC.

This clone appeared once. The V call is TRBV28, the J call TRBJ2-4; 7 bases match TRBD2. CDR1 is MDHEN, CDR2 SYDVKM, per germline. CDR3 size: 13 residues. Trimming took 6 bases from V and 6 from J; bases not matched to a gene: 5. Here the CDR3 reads CASRTGLLNIQYF. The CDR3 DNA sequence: TGTGCCAGCAGAACGGGACTACTAAACATTCAGTACTTC.

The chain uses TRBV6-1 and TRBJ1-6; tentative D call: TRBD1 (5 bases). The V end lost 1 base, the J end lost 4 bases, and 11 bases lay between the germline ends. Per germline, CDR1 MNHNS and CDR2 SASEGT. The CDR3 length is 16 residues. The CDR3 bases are TGTGCCAGCAGTGAAGGACCGGGACTGTATAATTCACCCCTCCACTTT. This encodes CASSEGPGLYNSPLHF.